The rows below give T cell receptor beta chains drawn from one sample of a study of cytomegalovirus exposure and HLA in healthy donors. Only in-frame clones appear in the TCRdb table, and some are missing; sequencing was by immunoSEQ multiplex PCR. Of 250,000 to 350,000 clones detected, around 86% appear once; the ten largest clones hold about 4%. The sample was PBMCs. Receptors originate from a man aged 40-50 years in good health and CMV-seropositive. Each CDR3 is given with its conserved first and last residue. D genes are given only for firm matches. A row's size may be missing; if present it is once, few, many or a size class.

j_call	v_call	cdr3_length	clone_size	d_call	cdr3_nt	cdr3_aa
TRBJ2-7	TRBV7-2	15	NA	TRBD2	TGTGCCAGCAGCCCTCTAGCGGGAGGGCCCTACGAGCAGTACTTC	CASSPLAGGPYEQYF
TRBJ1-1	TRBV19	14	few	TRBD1	TGTGCCAGTAGTATGGGACAGGGGCGAACTGAAGCTTTCTTT	CASSMGQGRTEAFF
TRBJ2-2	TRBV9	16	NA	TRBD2	TGTGCCAGCAGCGGTACGGGAGGGCCTAGTTCGACGGAGCTGTTTTTT	CASSGTGGPSSTELFF
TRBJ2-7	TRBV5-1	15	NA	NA	TGCGCCAGCAGCTTGCGAGGGGGTAGCTCCTACGAGCAGTACTTC	CASSLRGGSSYEQYF
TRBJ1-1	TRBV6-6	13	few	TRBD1	TGTGCCAGCAGTTTTTCGACAGGGACTGAAGCTTTCTTT	CASSFSTGTEAFF
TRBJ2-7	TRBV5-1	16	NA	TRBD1	TGCGCCAGCAGCTCCGAAACGGGACAGGGAAACTACGAGCAGTACTTC	CASSSETGQGNYEQYF
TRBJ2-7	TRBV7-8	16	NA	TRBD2	TGTGCCAGCAGCCCGTCGGTCCGGGGGGGGCTCTACGAGCAGTACTTC	CASSPSVRGGLYEQYF
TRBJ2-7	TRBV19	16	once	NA	TGTGCCAGTAGTATAGACTGGACAGTTCGCTCCTACGAGCAGTACTTC	CASSIDWTVRSYEQYF
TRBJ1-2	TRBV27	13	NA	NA	TGTGCCAGCAGTTTGGCAGGGAAGATGGGCTACACCTTC	CASSLAGKMGYTF
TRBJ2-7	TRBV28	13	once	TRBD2	TGTGTAACGGCGGGAGGAGTCGGTTTTGAGCAGTACTTC	CVTAGGVGFEQYF
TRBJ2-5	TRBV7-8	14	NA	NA	TGTGCCAGCAACCCAACTAGGTACCAAGAGACCCAGTACTTC	CASNPTRYQETQYF
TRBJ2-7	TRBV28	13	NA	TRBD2	TGTGCCAGCAGTGATGGACTAGCGGCCGAGCAGTACTTC	CASSDGLAAEQYF
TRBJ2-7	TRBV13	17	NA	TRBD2	TGTGCCAGCAGCTTGGGAGCCTCCGGGACTAGGGGCTACGAGCAGTACTTC	CASSLGASGTRGYEQYF
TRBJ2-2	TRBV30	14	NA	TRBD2	TGTGCCTGGAGTCCTAGCGGGAGGATCGGGGAGCTGTTTTTT	CAWSPSGRIGELFF
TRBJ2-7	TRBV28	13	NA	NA	TGTGCCAGCAGTTCCCCCTCAGTCTACGAGCAGTACTTC	CASSSPSVYEQYF
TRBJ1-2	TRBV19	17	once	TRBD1	TGTGCCAGTAGAACCATCGGGACAGAGGGGGTTAACTATGGCTACACCTTC	CASRTIGTEGVNYGYTF
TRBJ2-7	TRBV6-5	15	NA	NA	TGTGCCAGCAGTTCCTCCCGGCGGGGGCCCTACGAGCAGTACTTC	CASSSSRRGPYEQYF
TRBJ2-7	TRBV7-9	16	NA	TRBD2	TGTGCCAGCAGCTTATTTCCTTTTAGCGGGGCCTACGAGCAGTACTTC	CASSLFPFSGAYEQYF
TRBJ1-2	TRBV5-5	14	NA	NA	TGTGCCAGCACCCCGGGGGGATTAAACTATGGCTACACCTTC	CASTPGGLNYGYTF
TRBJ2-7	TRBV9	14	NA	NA	TGTGCCAGCAGCCCCCGGACTAATTCCTACGAGCAGTACTTC	CASSPRTNSYEQYF
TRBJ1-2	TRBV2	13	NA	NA	TGTGCCAGCAGAAACGGACAGAACTATGGCTACACCTTC	CASRNGQNYGYTF
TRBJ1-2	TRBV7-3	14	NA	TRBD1	TGTGCCAGCAGTCAGGGGGGCAGTAGCTATGGCTACACCTTC	CASSQGGSSYGYTF
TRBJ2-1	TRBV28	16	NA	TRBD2	TGTGCCAGCAGTACCCCCCAGCGGGAGGGAATCTATGAGCAGTTCTTC	CASSTPQREGIYEQFF
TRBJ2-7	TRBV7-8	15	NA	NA	TGTGCCAGCAGCTACAGAACTAGCAGGATCCCCGAGCAGTACTTC	CASSYRTSRIPEQYF
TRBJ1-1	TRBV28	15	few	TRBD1	TGTGCCAGCGGGTTGACAGGGGTCTTGAACACTGAAGCTTTCTTT	CASGLTGVLNTEAFF
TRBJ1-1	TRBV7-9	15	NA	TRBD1	TGTGCCAGCAGCTTACAGGGGGCTCAGAACACTGAAGCTTTCTTT	CASSLQGAQNTEAFF
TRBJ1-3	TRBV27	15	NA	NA	TGTGCCAGCAGTATTCAGGGAAGCTCTGGAAACACCATATATTTT	CASSIQGSSGNTIYF
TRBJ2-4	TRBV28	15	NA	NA	TGTGCCAGCAGTCTTGGACTATCCCCAGGGAACATTCAGTACTTC	CASSLGLSPGNIQYF
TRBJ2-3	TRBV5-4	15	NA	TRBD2	TGTGCCAGCAGCTCCTTAGCGGGTGATACAGATACGCAGTATTTT	CASSSLAGDTDTQYF
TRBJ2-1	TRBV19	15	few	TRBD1	TGTGCCAGTAGTATGGACAGGGGGCTCTACAATGAGCAGTTCTTC	CASSMDRGLYNEQFF
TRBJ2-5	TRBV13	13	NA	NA	TGTGCCAGCAGCTTAGGCCAGAAAGAGACCCAGTACTTC	CASSLGQKETQYF
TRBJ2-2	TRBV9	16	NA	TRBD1	TGTGCCAGCAGCGGAAGGGACAGGGGGCGCACCGGGGAGCTGTTTTTT	CASSGRDRGRTGELFF
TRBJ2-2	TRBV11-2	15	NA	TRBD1	TGTGCCAGCAGCCTACAGGGGGCGCGCACCGGGGAGCTGTTTTTT	CASSLQGARTGELFF
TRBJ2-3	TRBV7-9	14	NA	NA	TGTGCCAGCAGCGAAACTATAGGGGCAGATACGCAGTATTTT	CASSETIGADTQYF
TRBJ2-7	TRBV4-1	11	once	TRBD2	TGCGCCAGCAGCCAAGGAACTAGCGCTCACTTC	CASSQGTSAHF
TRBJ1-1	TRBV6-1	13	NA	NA	TGTGCCAGCAGTGATCAGGAGAACACTGAAGCTTTCTTT	CASSDQENTEAFF
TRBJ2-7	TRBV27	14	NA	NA	TGTGCCAGCAGTTTCGGGGTTGGGTCCTACGAGCAGTACTTC	CASSFGVGSYEQYF
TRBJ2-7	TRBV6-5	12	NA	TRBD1	TGTGCCAGCAGCCGGACAGGTGTCGAGCAGTACTTC	CASSRTGVEQYF
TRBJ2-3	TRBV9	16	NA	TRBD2	TGTGCCAGCAGCGTTCTAGCGGGAGGGCTGGGAGATACGCAGTATTTT	CASSVLAGGLGDTQYF
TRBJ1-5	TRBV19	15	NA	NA	TGTGCCAGTAGCCCTATCGGACAGAAGAATCAGCCCCAGCATTTT	CASSPIGQKNQPQHF
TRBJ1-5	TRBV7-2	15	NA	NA	TGTGCCAGCAGCTTAATGGCAGGGGCCAATCAGCCCCAGCATTTT	CASSLMAGANQPQHF
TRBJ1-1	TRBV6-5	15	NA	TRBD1	TGTGCCAGCAGTCGGGACAGGGGATCCAACACTGAAGCTTTCTTT	CASSRDRGSNTEAFF
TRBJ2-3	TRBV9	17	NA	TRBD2	TGTGCCAGCAGCGAGACTAGCGGGAGTCCCATAACAGATACGCAGTATTTT	CASSETSGSPITDTQYF
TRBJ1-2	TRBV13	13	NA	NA	TGTGCCAGCAGCTTCCAGGGGCGGTATGGCTACACCTTC	CASSFQGRYGYTF
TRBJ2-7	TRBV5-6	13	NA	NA	TGTGCCAGCAGCTTGTTTACGGCCTACGAGCAGTACTTC	CASSLFTAYEQYF
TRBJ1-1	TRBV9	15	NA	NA	TGTGCCAGCAGCGTCGGCTCTAGGGGAACTCTTGAAGCTTTCTTT	CASSVGSRGTLEAFF
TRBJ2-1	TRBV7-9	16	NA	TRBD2	TGTGCCAGCGCCGACCGGGGACTAGCGATCTACAATGAGCAGTTCTTC	CASADRGLAIYNEQFF
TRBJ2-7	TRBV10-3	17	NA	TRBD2	TGTGCCATCAGCACCGGGACTAGCGGGAGTGGGGCCTACGAGCAGTACTTC	CAISTGTSGSGAYEQYF
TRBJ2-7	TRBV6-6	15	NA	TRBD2	TGTGCCAGCAGCGTTACCCCGCTAGCGGTCTACGAGCAGTACTTC	CASSVTPLAVYEQYF
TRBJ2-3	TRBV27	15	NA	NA	TGTGCCAGCAGTTTAAGGGCGGGTTGGGCAGATACGCAGTATTTT	CASSLRAGWADTQYF
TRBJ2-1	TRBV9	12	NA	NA	TGTGCCAGCAGCGTAGAAGGGAGTGAGCAGTTCTTC	CASSVEGSEQFF
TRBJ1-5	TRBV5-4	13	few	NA	TGTGCCAGCAGCTCCGGGGGGAATCAGCCCCAGCATTTT	CASSSGGNQPQHF
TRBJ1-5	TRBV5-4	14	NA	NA	TGTGCCAGCAGCTCACGGGGTAGCAATCAGCCCCAGCATTTT	CASSSRGSNQPQHF